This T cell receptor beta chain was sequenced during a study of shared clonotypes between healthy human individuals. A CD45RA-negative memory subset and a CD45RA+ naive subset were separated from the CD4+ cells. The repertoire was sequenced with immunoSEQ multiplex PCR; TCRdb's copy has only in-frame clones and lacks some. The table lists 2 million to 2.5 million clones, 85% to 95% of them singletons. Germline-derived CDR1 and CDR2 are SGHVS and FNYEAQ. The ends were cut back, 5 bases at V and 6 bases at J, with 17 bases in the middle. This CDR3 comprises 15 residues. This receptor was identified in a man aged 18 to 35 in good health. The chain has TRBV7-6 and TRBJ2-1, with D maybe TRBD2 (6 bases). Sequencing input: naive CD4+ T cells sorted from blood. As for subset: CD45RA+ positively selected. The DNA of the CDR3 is TGTGCCAGCAGCCGAACGGGACTGTTGAGCAATGAGCAGTTCTTC. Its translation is CASSRTGLLSNEQFF.